A single count supports the clone carrying this T cell receptor (beta chain). The antigen remains undetermined. The assay was immunoSEQ multiplex PCR, and TCRdb's table has in-frame clones only and misses some. The sample includes approximately 11,000 clones, about nine tenths seen only once; the top ten take about 3.7%. Germline lookup yields CDR1 SNHLY and CDR2 FYNNEI. The ends were cut back, 0 bases at V and 2 bases at J, with 11 bases in the middle. There are 15 residues in the CDR3. The data belong to a study of immune evolution from preneoplasia to lung adenocarcinoma. Broader study findings: Normal lung had the highest top T cell clone frequencies.

Between about 2014 and 2018, patients underwent resection in Japan or China. After pathologic assessment, macro-dissection selected premalignant or tumor cells for extraction. This sequence joins TRBV2 and TRBJ2-7; possibly TRBD1 for D (7 bases). What was sequenced was FFPE invasive lung adenocarcinoma tissue. The receptor was isolated from a person aged 70 to 79 with invasive lung adenocarcinoma. In DNA form, the CDR3 reads TGTGCCAGCAGTGAAGCGACAGGGACTCCCTACGAGCAGTACTTC. This translates into CASSEATGTPYEQYF.